This T cell receptor (beta chain) was captured in a study of T cells and Merkel cell carcinoma outcomes. The germline V gene encodes CDR1 LGHNA and CDR2 YSLEER. J lost 0 bases, V lost 4 bases, and 2 bases had no gene match. The CDR3 runs 14 residues. Data came from immunoSEQ multiplex PCR; TCRdb stores just in-frame clones and leaves some out. Of about 6,700 clones listed, less than 95% were seen once; the top ten hold around 2.8%. This receptor was obtained from a human donor with Merkel cell carcinoma. The sample consisted of tumor tissue from Merkel cell carcinoma. The V and J genes are TRBV4-3 and TRBJ2-7; TRBD1 matches 8 bases. CDR3 sequence: CASSRDRPSYEQYF. For the CDR3, the DNA is TGCGCCAGCAGCCGGGACAGGCCCTCCTACGAGCAGTACTTC.